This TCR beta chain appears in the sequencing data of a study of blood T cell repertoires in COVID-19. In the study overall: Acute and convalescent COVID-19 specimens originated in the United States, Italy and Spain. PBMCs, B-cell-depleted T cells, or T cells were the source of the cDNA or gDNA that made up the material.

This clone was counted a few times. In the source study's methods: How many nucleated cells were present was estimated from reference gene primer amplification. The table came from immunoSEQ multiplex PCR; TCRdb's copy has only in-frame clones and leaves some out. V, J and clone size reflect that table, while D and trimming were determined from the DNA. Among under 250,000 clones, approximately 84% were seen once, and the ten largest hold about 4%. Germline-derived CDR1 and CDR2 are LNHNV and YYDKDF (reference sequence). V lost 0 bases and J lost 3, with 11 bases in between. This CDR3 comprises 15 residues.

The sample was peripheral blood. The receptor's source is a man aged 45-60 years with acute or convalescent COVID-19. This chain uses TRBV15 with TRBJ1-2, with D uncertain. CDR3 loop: CATSRDVITDYGYTF. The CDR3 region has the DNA TGTGCCACCAGCAGAGATGTCATAACGGACTATGGCTACACCTTC.